These 13 T cell receptor beta chains were all obtained from the same sample, sequenced in a study of T cells in tumors after PD-1 blockade. The data were produced by immunoSEQ multiplex PCR, yet TCRdb's version contains in-frame clones alone and is incomplete. The sample consists of about 33,000 clones, roughly 78% of them appearing once. This material consisted of PBMCs, taken before anti-PD-1 treatment. Receptors originate from a human donor with basal cell carcinoma.

This clone was counted only a few times. The chain joins TRBV13 to TRBJ1-2; no reliable D call. Looked up from germline, CDR1 is PRHDT and CDR2 is FYEKMQ (reference sequence). This CDR3 comprises 15 residues. V was trimmed by 5 bases and J by 0 bases, leaving 13 bases between them. The CDR3 loop reads CASSPSPGSNYGYTF. CDR3 nucleotides: TGTGCCAGCAGCCCGTCGCCGGGTTCTAACTATGGCTACACCTTC. Drawing the rest from reference TRBV13 and TRBJ1-2, the complete variable domain is AAGVIQSPRHLIKEKRETATLKCYPIPRHDTVYWYQQGPGQDPQFLISFYEKMQSDKGSIPDRFSAQQFSDYHSELNMSSLELGDSALYFCASSPSPGSNYGYTFGSGTRLTVV.

The chain recombines TRBV6-5 with TRBJ2-3; D remains ambiguous. This CDR3 has 14 residues. The germline V gene encodes CDR1 MNHEY and CDR2 SVGAGI. Trimming cost V 2 bases and J 4 bases, with 10 bases left between them. The CDR3 is CASSYGASPDTQYF. The CDR3 DNA follows: TGTGCCAGCAGTTACGGCGCCAGCCCAGATACGCAGTATTTT.

This chain links TRBV5-6 with TRBJ1-1; D ambiguous. The CDR3 has 13 residues. Germline V gene data show CDR1 as SGHDT and CDR2 as YYEEEE. The ends were cut back, 0 bases at V and 0 bases at J, with 3 bases in the middle. This CDR3 reads CASSLALNTEAFF. CDR3 bases: TGTGCCAGCAGCTTGGCATTGAACACTGAAGCTTTCTTT.

The chain combines TRBV12-3 or TRBV12-4 with TRBJ2-3; 7 bases map to TRBD2. The CDR3 has 13 amino acids. The junction had 7 bases not matched to a gene; V was cut back by 5 bases and J by 8 bases. The CDR3 DNA reads TGTGCCAGCAGTCCCATCTCTAGCGGTACGCAGTATTTT. As protein: CASSPISSGTQYF.

The chain combines TRBV12-5 with TRBJ2-5, with D possibly matching TRBD1 (6 bases). There are 14 residues in the CDR3. Trimming took off 1 base at V and 1 base at J, with 7 bases between the two ends. Germline V gives CDR1 LGHNT, CDR2 FRNRAP. The CDR3 DNA sequence: TGTGCTAGTGGTTTGGGGACAGTCCAAGAGACCCAGTACTTC. Residues: CASGLGTVQETQYF.

The chain has TRBV25-1 and TRBJ2-7; TRBD1 matches 11 bases. V lost 6 bases to trimming and J lost 6 bases; unmatched junction nucleotides: 1. CDR3 length equals 12 residues. Looked up from germline, CDR1 is MGHDK and CDR2 is SYGVNS. The CDR3 DNA reads TGTGCCAGCAGGGACAGGGGGCCCGAGCAGTACTTC. It encodes CASRDRGPEQYF.

The chain's CDR3 is CASSLRGSGRRGTDTQYF. The CDR3 DNA sequence: TGTGCCAGCAGCTTAAGAGGTAGCGGGAGGCGGGGCACAGATACGCAGTATTTT. V and J are TRBV7-9 and TRBJ2-3; 10 bases agree with TRBD2. This CDR3 has 18 residues. Per the germline V gene, CDR1 is SEHNR and CDR2 is FQNEAQ (reference sequence). Trimming at V came to 2 bases and at J to 1 base, leaving 9 bases not matched to a gene.

The rearrangement uses TRBV2 and TRBJ2-5; 11 positions match TRBD1. Germline-derived CDR1 and CDR2 are SNHLY and FYNNEI. V lost 6 bases, J lost 5 bases, and 5 bases stayed unmatched. The CDR3 loop spans 14 amino acids. CDR3 coding DNA: TGTGCCAGCAGCCGGGACAGGGGGAGCGAGACCCAGTACTTC. Protein sequence: CASSRDRGSETQYF.

The chain has TRBV21-1 and TRBJ1-5. TRBV21-1 is tagged as a pseudogene. CDR3 size: 18 residues. The CDR3 sequence: CASSKYFRLPYSNQPQHF. CDR3 sequence (DNA): TGTGCCAGCAGCAAGTACTTCAGATTACCCTATAGCAATCAGCCCCAGCATTTT.

The rearrangement links TRBV7-2 to TRBJ2-1; D unclear. Per germline, CDR1 SGHTA and CDR2 FQGNSA. This CDR3 is 16 amino acids long. The germline V and J ends were trimmed by 0 bases and 9 bases, with 18 bases remaining between them. CDR3 amino acids: CASSLAPDVTLGEQFF. DNA for the CDR3: TGTGCCAGCAGCTTAGCGCCAGACGTTACACTCGGTGAGCAGTTCTTC.

The gene calls are TRBV4-3 and TRBJ2-3, with D possibly matching TRBD2 (6 bases). V dropped 1 base and J dropped 4 bases, with 9 bases sitting between them. The germline gives CDR1 LGHNA, CDR2 YSLEER. This CDR3 has 14 residues. The CDR3, as DNA: TGCGCCAGCAGCCAAGGACTAGGAGCAGATACGCAGTATTTT. Translating gives CASSQGLGADTQYF.

The chain recombines TRBV9 with TRBJ2-2; 8 bases fit TRBD2. V dropped 4 bases and J dropped 1; count of bases not matched to a gene: 3. Germline lookup yields CDR1 SGDLS and CDR2 YYNGEE. The CDR3 runs 15 residues. The CDR3 DNA reads TGTGCCAGCAGCCGCAGCGGGAGGAACACCGGGGAGCTGTTTTTT. This translates into CASSRSGRNTGELFF.

The chain joins TRBV9 to TRBJ1-3; D not certain. V was pared by 4 bases and J by 0 bases, with 20 bases between. This CDR3 contains 18 residues. Per germline, CDR1 SGDLS and CDR2 YYNGEE. The CDR3: CASSLEAGYRSSGNTIYF. DNA of the CDR3: TGTGCCAGCAGCCTAGAAGCAGGCTACCGGTCCTCTGGAAACACCATATATTTT.